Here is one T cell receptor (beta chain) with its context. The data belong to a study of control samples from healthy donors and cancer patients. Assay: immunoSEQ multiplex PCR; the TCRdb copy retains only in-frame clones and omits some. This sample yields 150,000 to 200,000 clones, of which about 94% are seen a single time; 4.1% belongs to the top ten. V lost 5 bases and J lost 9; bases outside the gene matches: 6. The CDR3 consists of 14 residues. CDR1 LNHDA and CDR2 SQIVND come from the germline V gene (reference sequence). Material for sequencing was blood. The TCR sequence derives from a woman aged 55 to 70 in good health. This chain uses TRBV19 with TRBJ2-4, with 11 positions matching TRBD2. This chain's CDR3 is CASSPLAGGAIQYF. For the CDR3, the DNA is TGTGCCAGTAGTCCTCTAGCGGGGGGAGCCATTCAGTACTTC.